One and the same sample provided the 8 T cell receptor beta chains below, sequenced in a study of identical twins. Via MiXCR, TCRdb re-called the 5' RACE reads, giving one row per CDR3 protein. This repertoire shows 690,000 or so distinct CDR3 sequences, roughly 8% found once; its top ten account for approximately 0.89%. Another study also made use of these data, one on yellow fever vaccine responses in identical twins.

The sequenced material came from PBMCs. These TCRs come from a woman under 30 in good health.

This clonotype showed up many times. This CDR3 reads CASSLLAGQDTQYF. In DNA form, the CDR3 reads TGCGCCAGCAGCTTGCTAGCGGGGCAAGATACGCAGTATTTT. The chain carries TRBV5-1 and TRBJ2-3, with 9 positions matching TRBD2. CDR3 length equals 14 residues. Germline CDR1 is SGHRS and CDR2 is YFSETQ. The V gene end was trimmed by 1 base and the J gene end by 5 bases; junction bases not matched to a gene: 2.

The chain is built from TRBV3-1 and TRBJ2-7; the D is unclear. V gave up 2 bases and J gave up 2 bases, with 4 bases separating them. Germline V gene lookup returns CDR1 LGHDT and CDR2 YNNKEL (reference sequence). The CDR3 is 12 amino acids. CDR3 sequence reads: CASSQIPYEQYF. For the CDR3, the DNA is TGTGCCAGCAGCCAAATTCCCTACGAGCAGTACTTC.

The CDR3 sequence is CASSRSGHQNTGELFF. The CDR3 coding sequence is TGTGCCAGCAGTCGGTCGGGACATCAGAACACCGGGGAGCTGTTTTTT. The gene calls are TRBV19 and TRBJ2-2, with TRBD1 as a possible D gene (6 bases). V was clipped by 9 bases and J by 1 base, with 18 bases between them. There are 16 residues in the CDR3. CDR1 and CDR2 from the germline V gene are LNHDA and SQIVND (reference sequence).

In its sample, this clonotype was seen many times. This chain uses TRBV6-2 or TRBV6-3 with TRBJ2-3; 10 positions match TRBD2. CDR1 is MNHEY, CDR2 SVGEGT, per germline. This CDR3 contains 17 residues. V lost 2 bases to trimming and J lost 2 bases; unmatched junction nucleotides: 7. CDR3 residues: CASSYRQREGPTDTQYF. For the CDR3, the DNA is TGTGCCAGCAGTTACCGGCAGCGGGAGGGCCCCACAGATACGCAGTATTTT.

The chain is built from TRBV30 and TRBJ2-7; D might be TRBD1 (5 bases). Trimming shortened V by 0 bases and J by 2 bases, and 11 bases separated the two germline ends. Germline CDR1 GTSNPN, CDR2 SVGIG (reference sequence). The CDR3 sequence is 14 residues long. The chain's CDR3 is CAWSVAGLAYEQYF. CDR3 DNA sequence: TGTGCCTGGAGTGTGGCAGGGTTGGCCTACGAGCAGTACTTC.

As DNA, the CDR3 is TGCAGTGCTAGGGGCAGGTACCACGAGCAGTACTTC. Translated, it gives CSARGRYHEQYF. This chain connects TRBV20-1 to TRBJ2-7; D call uncertain. This CDR3 is 12 amino acids long. The germline CDR1 and CDR2 sequences are DFQATT and SNEGSKA (reference sequence). Trimming stripped 3 bases from V and 5 bases from J, with 11 bases between.

This clonotype was observed a handful of times. This chain joins TRBV29-1 and TRBJ2-7; the match to TRBD2 covers 15 bases. The CDR3 sequence is 15 residues long. Trimming cost V 4 bases and J 5 bases; bases outside gene matches: 6. CDR1 is SQVTM and CDR2 is ANQGSEA in the germline V gene. For the CDR3, the DNA is TGCAGCGTTGGGACTAGCGGGAGGGGAAGGAACGAGCAGTACTTC. Residues: CSVGTSGRGRNEQYF.

Turning to this clonotype: A read error may produce the germline difference seen at one junction end. The chain couples TRBV7-7 to TRBJ2-5; tentative D call: TRBD2 (5 bases). The CDR3 extends over 14 amino acids. Germline V gene data show CDR1 as SSHAT and CDR2 as FNYEAQ (reference sequence). The CDR3 DNA is TGTGCTAGCAGCTCAGGACTGGTGCGAGAGACCCAGTACTTC. This translates into CASSSGLVRETQYF.